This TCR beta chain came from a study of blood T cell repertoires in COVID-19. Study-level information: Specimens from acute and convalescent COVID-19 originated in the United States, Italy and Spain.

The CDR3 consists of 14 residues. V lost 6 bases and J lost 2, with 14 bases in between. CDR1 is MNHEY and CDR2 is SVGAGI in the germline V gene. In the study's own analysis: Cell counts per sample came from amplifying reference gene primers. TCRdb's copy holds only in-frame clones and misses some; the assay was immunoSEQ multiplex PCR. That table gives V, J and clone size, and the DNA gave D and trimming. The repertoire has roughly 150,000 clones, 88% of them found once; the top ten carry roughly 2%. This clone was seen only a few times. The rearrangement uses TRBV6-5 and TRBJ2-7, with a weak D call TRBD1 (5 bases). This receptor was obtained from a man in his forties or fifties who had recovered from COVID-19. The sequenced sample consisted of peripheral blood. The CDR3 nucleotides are TGTGCCAGCAGCTCTACGTCCAGGGCCTACGAGCAGTACTTC. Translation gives CASSSTSRAYEQYF.